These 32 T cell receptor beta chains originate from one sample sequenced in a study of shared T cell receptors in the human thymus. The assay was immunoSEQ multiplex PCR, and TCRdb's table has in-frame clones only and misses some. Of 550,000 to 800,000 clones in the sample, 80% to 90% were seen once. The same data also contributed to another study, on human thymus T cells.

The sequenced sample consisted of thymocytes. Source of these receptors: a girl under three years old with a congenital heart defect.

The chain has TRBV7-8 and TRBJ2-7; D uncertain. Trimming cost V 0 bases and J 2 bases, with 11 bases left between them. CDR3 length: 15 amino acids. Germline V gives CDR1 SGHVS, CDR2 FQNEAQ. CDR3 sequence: CASSLAQNSPYEQYF. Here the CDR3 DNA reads TGTGCCAGCAGCTTAGCTCAGAACAGTCCCTACGAGCAGTACTTC.

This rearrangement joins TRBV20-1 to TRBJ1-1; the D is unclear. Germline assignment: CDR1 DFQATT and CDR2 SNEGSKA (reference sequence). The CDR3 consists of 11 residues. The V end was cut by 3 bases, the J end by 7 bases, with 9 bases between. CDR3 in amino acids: CSARRNLEAFF. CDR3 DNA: TGCAGTGCTAGGAGGAATCTTGAAGCTTTCTTT.

The CDR3 nucleotides read TGCGCCAGCAGTCAACAGGGGCACTATTATAATTCACCCCTCCACTTT. It yields the protein CASSQQGHYYNSPLHF. The gene calls are TRBV23-1 and TRBJ1-6, with TRBD1 as a possible D gene (6 bases). TRBV23-1 is flagged as an ORF with uncertain function. The germline V and J ends were trimmed by 2 bases and 4 bases, with 12 bases remaining between them. There are 16 residues in the CDR3.

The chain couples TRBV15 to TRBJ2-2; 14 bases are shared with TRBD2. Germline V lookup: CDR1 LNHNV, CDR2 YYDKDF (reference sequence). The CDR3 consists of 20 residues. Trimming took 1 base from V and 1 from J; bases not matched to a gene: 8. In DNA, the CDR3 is TGTGCCACCAGCAGAGTGACTAGCGGGGGGGCCGTGCGGAACACCGGGGAGCTGTTTTTT. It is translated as CATSRVTSGGAVRNTGELFF.

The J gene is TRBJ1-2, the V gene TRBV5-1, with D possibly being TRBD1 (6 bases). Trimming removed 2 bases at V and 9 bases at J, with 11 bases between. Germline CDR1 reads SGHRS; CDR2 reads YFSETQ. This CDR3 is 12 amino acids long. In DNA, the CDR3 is TGCGCCAGCAGCTTAACAGGGTCGCGCTACACCTTC. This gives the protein CASSLTGSRYTF.

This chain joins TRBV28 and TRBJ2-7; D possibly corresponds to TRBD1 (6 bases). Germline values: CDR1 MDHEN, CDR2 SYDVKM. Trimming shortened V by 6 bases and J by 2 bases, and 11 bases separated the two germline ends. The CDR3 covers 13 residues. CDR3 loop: CASRGAIPYEQYF. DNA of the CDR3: TGTGCCAGCAGGGGGGCCATCCCCTACGAGCAGTACTTC. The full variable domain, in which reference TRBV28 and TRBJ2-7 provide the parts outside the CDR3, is DVKVTQSSRYLVKRTGEKVFLECVQDMDHENMFWYRQDPGLGLRLIYFSYDVKMKEKGDIPEGYSVSREKKERFSLILESASTNQTSMYLCASRGAIPYEQYFGPGTRLTVT.

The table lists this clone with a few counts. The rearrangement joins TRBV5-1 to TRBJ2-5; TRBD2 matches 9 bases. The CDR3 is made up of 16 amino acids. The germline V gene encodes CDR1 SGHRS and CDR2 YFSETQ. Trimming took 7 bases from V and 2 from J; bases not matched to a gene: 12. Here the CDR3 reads CASGGVGSGSQETQYF. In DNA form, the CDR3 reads TGCGCCAGCGGCGGGGTAGGTAGCGGGAGTCAAGAGACCCAGTACTTC.

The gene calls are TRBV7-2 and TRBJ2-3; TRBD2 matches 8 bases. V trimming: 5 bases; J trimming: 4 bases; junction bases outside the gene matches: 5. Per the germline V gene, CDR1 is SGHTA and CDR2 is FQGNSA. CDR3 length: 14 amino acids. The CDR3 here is CASSHGRVADTQYF. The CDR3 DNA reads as TGTGCCAGCAGCCACGGGAGGGTGGCAGATACGCAGTATTTT.

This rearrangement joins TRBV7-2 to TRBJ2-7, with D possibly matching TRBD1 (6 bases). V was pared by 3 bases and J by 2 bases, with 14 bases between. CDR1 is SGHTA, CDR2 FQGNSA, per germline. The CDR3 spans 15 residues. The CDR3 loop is CASSLCRGSTYEQYF. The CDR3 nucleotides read TGTGCCAGCAGCTTGTGCAGGGGATCTACCTACGAGCAGTACTTC.

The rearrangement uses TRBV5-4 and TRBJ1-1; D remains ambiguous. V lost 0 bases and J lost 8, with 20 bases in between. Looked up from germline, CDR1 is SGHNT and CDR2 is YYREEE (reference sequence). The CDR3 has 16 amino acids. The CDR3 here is CASSLVVRQPGGEAFF. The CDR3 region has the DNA TGTGCCAGCAGCTTGGTGGTACGGCAGCCAGGAGGGGAAGCTTTCTTT.

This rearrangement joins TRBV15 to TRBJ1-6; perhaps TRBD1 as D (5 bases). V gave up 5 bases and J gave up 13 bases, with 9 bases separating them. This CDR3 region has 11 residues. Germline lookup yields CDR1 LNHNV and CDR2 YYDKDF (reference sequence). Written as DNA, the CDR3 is TGTGCCACCAGCCCCCGACAGCCCCTCCACTTT. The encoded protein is CATSPRQPLHF.

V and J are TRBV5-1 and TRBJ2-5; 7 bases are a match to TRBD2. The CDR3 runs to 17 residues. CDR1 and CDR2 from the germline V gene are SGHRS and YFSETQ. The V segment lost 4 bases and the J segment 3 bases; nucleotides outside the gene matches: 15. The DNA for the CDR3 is TGCGCCAGCAGCCCCGGGGGGAGCGGGGACCCAAAAGAGACCCAGTACTTC. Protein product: CASSPGGSGDPKETQYF.

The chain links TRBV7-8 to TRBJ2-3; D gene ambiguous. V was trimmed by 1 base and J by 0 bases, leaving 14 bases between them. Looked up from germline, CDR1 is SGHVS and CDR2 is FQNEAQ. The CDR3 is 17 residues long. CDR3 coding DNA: TGTGCCAGCAGCTTAGGGGCCAGCTTTTCAAGCACAGATACGCAGTATTTT. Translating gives CASSLGASFSSTDTQYF.

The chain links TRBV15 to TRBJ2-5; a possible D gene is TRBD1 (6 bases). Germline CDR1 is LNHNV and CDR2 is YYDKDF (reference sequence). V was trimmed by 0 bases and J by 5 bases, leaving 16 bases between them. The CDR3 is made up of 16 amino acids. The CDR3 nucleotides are TGTGCCACCAGCAGAGAGTTCCTAGGGGGTGGGGAGACCCAGTACTTC. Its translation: CATSREFLGGGETQYF. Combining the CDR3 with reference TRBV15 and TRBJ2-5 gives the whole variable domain DAMVIQNPRYQVTQFGKPVTLSCSQTLNHNVMYWYQQKSSQAPKLLFHYYDKDFNNEADTPDNFQSRRPNTSFCFLDIRSPGLGDTAMYLCATSREFLGGGETQYFGPGTRLLVL.

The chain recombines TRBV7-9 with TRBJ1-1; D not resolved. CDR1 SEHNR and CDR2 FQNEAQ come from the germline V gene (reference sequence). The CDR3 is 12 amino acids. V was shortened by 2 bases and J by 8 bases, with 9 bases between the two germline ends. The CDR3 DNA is TGTGCCAGCAGCTTAATAGGAGCGGAAGCTTTCTTT. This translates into CASSLIGAEAFF. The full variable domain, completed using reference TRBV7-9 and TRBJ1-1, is DTGVSQNPRHKITKRGQNVTFRCDPISEHNRLYWYRQTLGQGPEFLTYFQNEAQLEKSRLLSDRFSAERPKGSFSTLEIQRTEQGDSAMYLCASSLIGAEAFFGQGTRLTVV.

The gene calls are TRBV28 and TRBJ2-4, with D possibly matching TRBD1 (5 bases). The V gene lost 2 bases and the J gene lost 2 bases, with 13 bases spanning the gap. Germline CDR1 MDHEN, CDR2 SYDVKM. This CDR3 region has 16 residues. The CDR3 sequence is CASSLAGSWTKNIQYF. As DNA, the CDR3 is TGTGCCAGCAGTTTAGCAGGGTCTTGGACCAAAAACATTCAGTACTTC.

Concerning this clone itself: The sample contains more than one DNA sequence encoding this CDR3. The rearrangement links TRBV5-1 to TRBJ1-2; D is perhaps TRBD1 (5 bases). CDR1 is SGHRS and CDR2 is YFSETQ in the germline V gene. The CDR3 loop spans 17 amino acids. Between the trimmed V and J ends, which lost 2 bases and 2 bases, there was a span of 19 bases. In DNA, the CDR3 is TGCGCCAGCAGCTTAGCAGGGCAGCTATCCCCCAACTATGGCTACACCTTC. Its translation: CASSLAGQLSPNYGYTF.

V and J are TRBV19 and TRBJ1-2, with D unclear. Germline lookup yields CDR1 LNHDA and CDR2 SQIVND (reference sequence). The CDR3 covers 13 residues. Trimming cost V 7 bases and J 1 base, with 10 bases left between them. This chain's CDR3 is CASKRQVNYGYTF. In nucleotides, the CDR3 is TGTGCCAGTAAAAGGCAGGTTAACTATGGCTACACCTTC.

CDR3 nucleotides: TGCGCCAGCAGCCGAAGAGACGACAGTGAGTACTACGAGCAGTACTTC. Its protein is CASSRRDDSEYYEQYF. The rearrangement joins TRBV4-3 to TRBJ2-7, with D perhaps matching TRBD1 (5 bases). The V end lost 4 bases, the J end lost 3 bases, and 19 bases lay between the germline ends. Germline loops: CDR1 LGHNA, CDR2 YSLEER. This CDR3 has 16 amino acids.

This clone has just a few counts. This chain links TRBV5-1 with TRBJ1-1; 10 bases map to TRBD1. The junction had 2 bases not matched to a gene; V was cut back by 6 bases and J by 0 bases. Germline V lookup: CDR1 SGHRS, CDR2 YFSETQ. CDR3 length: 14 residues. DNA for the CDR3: TGCGCCAGCAAGGGACAGGGGATGAACACTGAAGCTTTCTTT. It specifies CASKGQGMNTEAFF.

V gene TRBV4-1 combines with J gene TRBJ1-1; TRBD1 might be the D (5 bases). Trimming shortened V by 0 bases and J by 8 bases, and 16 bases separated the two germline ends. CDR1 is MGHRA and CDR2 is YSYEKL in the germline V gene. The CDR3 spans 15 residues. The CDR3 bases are TGCGCCAGCAGCCAAGATTTTTCCGGCAGGGCCGAAGCTTTCTTT. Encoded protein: CASSQDFSGRAEAFF.

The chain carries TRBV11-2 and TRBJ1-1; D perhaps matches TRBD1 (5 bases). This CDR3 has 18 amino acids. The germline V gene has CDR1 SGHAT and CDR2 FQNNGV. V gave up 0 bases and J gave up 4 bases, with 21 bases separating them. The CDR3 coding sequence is TGTGCCAGCAGCTTAGATCTCAAACTGGAGGGGTCGGGCACTGAAGCTTTCTTT. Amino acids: CASSLDLKLEGSGTEAFF.

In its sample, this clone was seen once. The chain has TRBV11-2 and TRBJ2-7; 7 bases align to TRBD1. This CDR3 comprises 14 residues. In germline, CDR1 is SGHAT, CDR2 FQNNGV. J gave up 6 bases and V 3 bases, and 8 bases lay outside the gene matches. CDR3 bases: TGTGCCAGCAGCTTTAGACAGGGTTTTGGCGAGCAGTACTTC. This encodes CASSFRQGFGEQYF.

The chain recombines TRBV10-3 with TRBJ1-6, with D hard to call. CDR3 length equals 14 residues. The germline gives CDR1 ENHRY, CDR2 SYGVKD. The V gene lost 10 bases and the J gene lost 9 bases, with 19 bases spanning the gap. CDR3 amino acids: CASSDWEHLSPLHF. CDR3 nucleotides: TGTGCCAGCTCGGACTGGGAACACCTTTCACCCCTCCACTTT.

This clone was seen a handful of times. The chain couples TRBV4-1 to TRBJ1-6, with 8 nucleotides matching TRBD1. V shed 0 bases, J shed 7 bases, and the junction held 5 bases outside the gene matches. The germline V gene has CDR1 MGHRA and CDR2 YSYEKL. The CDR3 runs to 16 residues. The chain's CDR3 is CASSQEGQGCNSPLHF. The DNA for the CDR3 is TGCGCCAGCAGCCAAGAAGGACAGGGATGCAATTCACCCCTCCACTTT.

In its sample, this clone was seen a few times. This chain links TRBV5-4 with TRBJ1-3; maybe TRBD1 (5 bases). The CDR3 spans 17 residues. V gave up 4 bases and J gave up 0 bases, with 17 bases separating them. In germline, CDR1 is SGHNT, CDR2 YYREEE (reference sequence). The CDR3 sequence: CASSRSSQESSGNTIYF. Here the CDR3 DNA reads TGTGCCAGCAGCCGAAGTTCACAGGAAAGCTCTGGAAACACCATATATTTT.

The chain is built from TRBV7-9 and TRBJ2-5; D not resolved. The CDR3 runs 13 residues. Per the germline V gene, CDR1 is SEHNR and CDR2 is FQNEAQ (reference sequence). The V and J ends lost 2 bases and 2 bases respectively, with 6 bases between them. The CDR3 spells CASSLTEQETQYF. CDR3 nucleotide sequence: TGTGCCAGCAGCTTAACGGAGCAAGAGACCCAGTACTTC. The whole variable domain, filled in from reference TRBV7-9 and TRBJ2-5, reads DTGVSQNPRHKITKRGQNVTFRCDPISEHNRLYWYRQTLGQGPEFLTYFQNEAQLEKSRLLSDRFSAERPKGSFSTLEIQRTEQGDSAMYLCASSLTEQETQYFGPGTRLLVL.

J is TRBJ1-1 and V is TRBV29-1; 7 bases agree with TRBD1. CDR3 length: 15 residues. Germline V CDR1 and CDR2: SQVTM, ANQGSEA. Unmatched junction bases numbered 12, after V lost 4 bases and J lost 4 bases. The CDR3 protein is CSVVETGKLSTEAFF. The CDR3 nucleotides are TGCAGCGTTGTCGAGACAGGGAAACTGAGCACTGAAGCTTTCTTT.

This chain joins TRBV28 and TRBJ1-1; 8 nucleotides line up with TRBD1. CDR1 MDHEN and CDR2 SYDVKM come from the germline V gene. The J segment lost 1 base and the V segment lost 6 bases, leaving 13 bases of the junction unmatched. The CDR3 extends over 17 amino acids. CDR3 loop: CASRHKSGGKGNTEAFF. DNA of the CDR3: TGTGCCAGCAGGCACAAGTCAGGGGGCAAGGGGAACACTGAAGCTTTCTTT. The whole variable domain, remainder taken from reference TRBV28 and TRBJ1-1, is DVKVTQSSRYLVKRTGEKVFLECVQDMDHENMFWYRQDPGLGLRLIYFSYDVKMKEKGDIPEGYSVSREKKERFSLILESASTNQTSMYLCASRHKSGGKGNTEAFFGQGTRLTVV.

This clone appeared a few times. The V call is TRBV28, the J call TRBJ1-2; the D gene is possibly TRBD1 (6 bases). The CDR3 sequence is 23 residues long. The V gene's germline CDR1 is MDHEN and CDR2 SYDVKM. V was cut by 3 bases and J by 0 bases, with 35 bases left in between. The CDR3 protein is CASSFKDSPLPPTQKLANYGYTF. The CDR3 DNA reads TGTGCCAGCAGTTTTAAGGACAGCCCTCTTCCCCCCACACAAAAATTAGCTAACTATGGCTACACCTTC.

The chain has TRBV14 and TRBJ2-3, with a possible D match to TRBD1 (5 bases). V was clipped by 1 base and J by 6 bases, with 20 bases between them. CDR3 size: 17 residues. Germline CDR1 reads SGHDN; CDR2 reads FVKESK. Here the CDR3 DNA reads TGTGCCAGCAGCCAAGTACCGCCAGGGATATTATCGGATACGCAGTATTTT. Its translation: CASSQVPPGILSDTQYF.

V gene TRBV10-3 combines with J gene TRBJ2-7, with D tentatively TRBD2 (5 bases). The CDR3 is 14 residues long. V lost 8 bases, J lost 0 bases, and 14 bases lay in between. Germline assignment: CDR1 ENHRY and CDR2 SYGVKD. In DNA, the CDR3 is TGTGCCATCGGAGTCGGAGGTATCTCCTACGAGCAGTACTTC. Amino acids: CAIGVGGISYEQYF.